These 7 T cell receptor beta chains were sequenced from one sample in a study of CD8 T cells in Susac syndrome. Random-hexamer reverse transcription was applied to about 0.45 to 1 ug RNA. In TCRdb, the immunoSEQ multiplex PCR reads were re-called with MiXCR into one record per CDR3 protein. This table has approximately 87,000 distinct CDR3 sequences, approximately 96% appearing once. Material: CD8+ T cells from PBMCs. These receptors originate from a human donor with Susac syndrome.

The V call is TRBV6-5, the J call TRBJ2-3; TRBD1 matches at 8 bases. This CDR3 spans 15 amino acids. Germline V lookup: CDR1 MNHEY, CDR2 SVGAGI. V shed 4 bases, J shed 5 bases, and the junction held 8 bases outside the gene matches. The CDR3 bases are TGTGCCAGCAGTTCGGCCATACAGGGGGTAGATACGCAGTATTTT. It yields the protein CASSSAIQGVDTQYF.

This chain uses TRBV29-1 with TRBJ2-1; a possible D gene is TRBD1 (6 bases). Trimming left V 2 bases short and J 6 bases short, with 11 bases between. CDR1 and CDR2 (germline): SQVTM, ANQGSEA. The length of the CDR3 is 13 residues. The CDR3 nucleotides read TGCAGCGTTGAAAGGGGGAGCCCCAATGAGCAGTTCTTC. Its translation is CSVERGSPNEQFF.

The chain carries TRBV20-1 and TRBJ2-2; TRBD2 aligns across 11 bases. There are 14 residues in the CDR3. Losses at the gene ends were 3 bases for V and 8 bases for J; bases not matched to a gene: 5. The germline gives CDR1 DFQATT, CDR2 SNEGSKA (reference sequence). Here the CDR3 DNA reads TGCAGTGCTAGTACTAGCGGGAGTAGGGGGGAGCTGTTTTTT. It yields the protein CSASTSGSRGELFF.

This clonotype was detected a few times. The rearrangement uses TRBV2 and TRBJ2-3; either TRBD1 or TRBD2 may fit D (5 bases each). V was cut by 8 bases and J by 0 bases, with 12 bases left in between. The CDR3 covers 14 residues. CDR1 and CDR2 from the germline V gene are SNHLY and FYNNEI. CDR3 in DNA: TGTGCCAGCCGGGGACGAGGAAGCACAGATACGCAGTATTTT. This sequence encodes CASRGRGSTDTQYF.

This chain uses TRBV3-1 with TRBJ2-1; 10 nucleotides line up with TRBD2. V was pared by 0 bases and J by 9 bases, with 5 bases of the junction left unmatched. CDR3 length equals 15 residues. CDR1 and CDR2 from the germline V gene are LGHDT and YNNKEL (reference sequence). This chain's CDR3 is CASSQDLLAGSEQFF. CDR3 nucleotides: TGTGCCAGCAGCCAAGATCTACTAGCGGGATCTGAGCAGTTCTTC.

V and J are TRBV29-1 and TRBJ2-2; the D gene is possibly TRBD1 (5 bases). This CDR3 has 16 residues. The germline CDR1 and CDR2 sequences are SQVTM and ANQGSEA. The V end was cut by 1 base, the J end by 5 bases, with 17 bases between. The CDR3 bases are TGCAGCGTTGAAGGGGCCGGCAGGGTTGGAACCGGGGAGCTGTTTTTT. The encoded protein is CSVEGAGRVGTGELFF.

The chain couples TRBV5-6 to TRBJ2-2, with D tentatively TRBD1 (6 bases). Per germline, CDR1 SGHDT and CDR2 YYEEEE. Trimming removed 4 bases at V and 6 bases at J, with 13 bases between. The CDR3 runs 14 residues. Here the CDR3 DNA reads TGTGCCAGCAGCATTATGACAGGACCCGGGGAGCTGTTTTTT. Translating gives CASSIMTGPGELFF.